This paragraph reports one T cell receptor (beta chain). Its target is not known. This record comes from a study of vaccination and CD4 T cells after COVID-19. The overall study: Post-vaccine sample collection happened at a median of 72 days after dose two, ranging 14 to 241. The stimulus for the cells was overlapping spike peptides derived from SARS-CoV-2, HCoV-NL63, HCoV-OC43 and HCoV-229E. Either a CEFX pool, an HIV-1 Nef pool, or no peptide was added to control cultures.

Cultured CD4+ T-cell DNA underwent Oncomine TCR Beta short-read sequencing. Via MiXCR, TCRdb re-called the PCR reads, giving one row per CDR3 protein. The table has under 11,000 distinct CDR3 sequences, 69% seen once. The V end was cut by 7 bases, the J end by 4 bases, with 5 bases between. This CDR3 has 11 residues. The V gene's germline CDR1 is SNHLY and CDR2 FYNNEI. Treatment indicated: approximately 9-day PBMC culture with coronavirus spike peptide pools or control peptides (ViraFEST assay). Via ViraFEST, peptide pools expanded antigen-specific T cells before TCR sequencing. This sequence joins TRBV2 and TRBJ2-1; TRBD2 is a possible D gene (5 bases). Sequenced material: CD4+ T cells from blood, cultured in vitro. This sequence was found in a human donor who had recovered from COVID-19. This CDR3 reads CASTGYNEQFF. The CDR3 nucleotides are TGTGCCAGCACGGGGTACAATGAGCAGTTCTTC.